This TCR beta chain was identified in a study of blood T cell repertoires in COVID-19. Study-wide context: Samples taken during acute and convalescent COVID-19 were collected in the United States, Italy and Spain. Nucleic acid was either cDNA or gDNA, and it came from T cells, B-cell-depleted T cells, or PBMCs.

A COVID-19 case was met by exposed participants within 2 weeks before study entry. Here immunoSEQ multiplex PCR was the method, and the copy in TCRdb shows in-frame clones only, minus some. The sample has 150,000 or so clones, about 90% seen once. Trimming at V came to 0 bases and at J to 4 bases, leaving 12 bases not matched to a gene. Germline V gene data show CDR1 as SGHRS and CDR2 as YFSETQ. CDR3 length: 17 amino acids. The sequence was obtained from a woman aged 40 to 55 who had been exposed to COVID-19. Material for sequencing was PBMCs or T cells enriched from blood (not recorded which). V is TRBV5-1 and J is TRBJ1-1, with 7 bases fitting TRBD1. The CDR3 DNA follows: TGCGCCAGCAGCTTGGAGTGGGGCAGGGGGAGAGTCACTGAAGCTTTCTTT. Translated: CASSLEWGRGRVTEAFF.